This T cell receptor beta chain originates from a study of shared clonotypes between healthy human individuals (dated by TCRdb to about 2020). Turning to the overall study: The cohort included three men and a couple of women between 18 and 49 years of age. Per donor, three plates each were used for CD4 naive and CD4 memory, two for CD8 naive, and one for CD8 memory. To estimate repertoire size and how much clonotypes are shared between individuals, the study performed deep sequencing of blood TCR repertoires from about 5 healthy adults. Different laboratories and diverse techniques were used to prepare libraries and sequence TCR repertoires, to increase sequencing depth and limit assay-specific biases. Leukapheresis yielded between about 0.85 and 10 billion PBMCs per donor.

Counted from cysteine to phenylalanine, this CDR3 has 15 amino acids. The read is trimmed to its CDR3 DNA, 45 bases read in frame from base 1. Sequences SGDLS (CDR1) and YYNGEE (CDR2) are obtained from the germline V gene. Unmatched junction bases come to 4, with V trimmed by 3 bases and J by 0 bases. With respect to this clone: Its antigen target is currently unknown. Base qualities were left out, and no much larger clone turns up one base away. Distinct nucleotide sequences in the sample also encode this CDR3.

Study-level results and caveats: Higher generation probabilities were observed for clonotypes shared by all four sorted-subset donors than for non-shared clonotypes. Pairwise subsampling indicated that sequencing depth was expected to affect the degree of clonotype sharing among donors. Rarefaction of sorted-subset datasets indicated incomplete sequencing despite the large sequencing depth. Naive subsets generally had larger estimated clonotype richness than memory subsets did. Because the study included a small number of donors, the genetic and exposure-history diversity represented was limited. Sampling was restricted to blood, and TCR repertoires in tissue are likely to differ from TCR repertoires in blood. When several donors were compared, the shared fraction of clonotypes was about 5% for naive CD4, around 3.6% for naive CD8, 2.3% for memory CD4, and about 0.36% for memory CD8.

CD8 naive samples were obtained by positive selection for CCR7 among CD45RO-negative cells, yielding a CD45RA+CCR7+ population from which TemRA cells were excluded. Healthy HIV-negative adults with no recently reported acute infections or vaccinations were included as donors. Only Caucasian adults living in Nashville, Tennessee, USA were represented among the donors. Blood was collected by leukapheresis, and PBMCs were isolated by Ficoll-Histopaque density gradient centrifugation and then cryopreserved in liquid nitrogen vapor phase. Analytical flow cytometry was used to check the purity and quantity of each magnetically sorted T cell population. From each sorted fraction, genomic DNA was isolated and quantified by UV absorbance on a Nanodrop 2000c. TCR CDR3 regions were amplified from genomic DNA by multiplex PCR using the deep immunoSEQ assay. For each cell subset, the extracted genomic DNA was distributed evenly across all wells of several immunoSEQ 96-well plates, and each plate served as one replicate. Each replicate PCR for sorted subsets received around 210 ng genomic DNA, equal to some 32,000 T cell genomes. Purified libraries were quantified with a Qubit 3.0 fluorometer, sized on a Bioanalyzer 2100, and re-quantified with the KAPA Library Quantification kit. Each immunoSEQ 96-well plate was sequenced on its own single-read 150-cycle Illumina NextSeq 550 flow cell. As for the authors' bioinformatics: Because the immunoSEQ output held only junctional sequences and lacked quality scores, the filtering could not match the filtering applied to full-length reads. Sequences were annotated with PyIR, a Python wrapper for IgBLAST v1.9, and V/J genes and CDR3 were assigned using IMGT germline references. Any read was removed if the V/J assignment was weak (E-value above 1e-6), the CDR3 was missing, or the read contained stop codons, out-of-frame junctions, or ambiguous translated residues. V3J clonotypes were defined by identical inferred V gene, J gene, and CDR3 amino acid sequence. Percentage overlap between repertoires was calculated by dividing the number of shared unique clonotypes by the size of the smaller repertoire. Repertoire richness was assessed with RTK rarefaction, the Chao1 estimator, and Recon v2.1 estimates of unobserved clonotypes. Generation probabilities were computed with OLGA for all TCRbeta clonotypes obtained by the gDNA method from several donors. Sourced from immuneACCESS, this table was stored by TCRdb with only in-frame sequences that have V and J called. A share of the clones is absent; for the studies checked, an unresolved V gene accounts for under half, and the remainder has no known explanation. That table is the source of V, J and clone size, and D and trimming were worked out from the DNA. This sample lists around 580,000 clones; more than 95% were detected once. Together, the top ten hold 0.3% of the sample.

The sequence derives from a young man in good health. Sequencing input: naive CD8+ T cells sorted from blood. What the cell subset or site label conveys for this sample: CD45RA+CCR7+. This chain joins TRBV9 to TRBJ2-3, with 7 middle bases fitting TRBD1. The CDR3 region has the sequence CASSEWDRSTDTQYF. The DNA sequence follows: TGTGCCAGCAGCGAGTGGGACAGAAGCACAGATACGCAGTATTTT.